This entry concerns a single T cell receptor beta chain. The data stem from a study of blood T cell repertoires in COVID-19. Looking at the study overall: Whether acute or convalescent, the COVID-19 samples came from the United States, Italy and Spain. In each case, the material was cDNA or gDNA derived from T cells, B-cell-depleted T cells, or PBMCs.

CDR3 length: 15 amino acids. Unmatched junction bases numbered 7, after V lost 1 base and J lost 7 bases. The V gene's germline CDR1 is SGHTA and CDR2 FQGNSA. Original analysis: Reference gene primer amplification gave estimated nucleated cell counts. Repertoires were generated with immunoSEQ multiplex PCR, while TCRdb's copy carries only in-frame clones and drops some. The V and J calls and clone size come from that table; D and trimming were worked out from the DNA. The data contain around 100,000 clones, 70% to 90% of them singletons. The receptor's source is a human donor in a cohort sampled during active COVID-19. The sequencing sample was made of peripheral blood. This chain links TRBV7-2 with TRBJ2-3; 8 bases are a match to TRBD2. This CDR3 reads CASSLGSGEVYTQYF. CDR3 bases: TGTGCCAGCAGCTTAGGTAGCGGGGAGGTTTATACGCAGTATTTT.